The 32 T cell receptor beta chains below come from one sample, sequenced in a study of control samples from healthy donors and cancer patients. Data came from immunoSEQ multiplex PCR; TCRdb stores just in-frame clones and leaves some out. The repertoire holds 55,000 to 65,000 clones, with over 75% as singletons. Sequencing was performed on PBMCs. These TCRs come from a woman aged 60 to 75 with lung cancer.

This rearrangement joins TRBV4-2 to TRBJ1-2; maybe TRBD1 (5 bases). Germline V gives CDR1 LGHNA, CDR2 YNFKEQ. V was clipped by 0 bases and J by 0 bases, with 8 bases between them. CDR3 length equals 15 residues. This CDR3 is CASSQDGAANYGYTF. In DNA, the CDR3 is TGTGCCAGCAGCCAAGATGGGGCAGCTAACTATGGCTACACCTTC.

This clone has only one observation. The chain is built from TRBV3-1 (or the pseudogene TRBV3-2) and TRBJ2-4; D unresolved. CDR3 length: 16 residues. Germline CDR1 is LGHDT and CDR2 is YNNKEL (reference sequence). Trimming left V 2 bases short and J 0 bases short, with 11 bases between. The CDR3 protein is CASSQYRTVAKNIQYF. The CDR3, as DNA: TGTGCCAGCAGCCAATATAGGACCGTAGCCAAAAACATTCAGTACTTC.

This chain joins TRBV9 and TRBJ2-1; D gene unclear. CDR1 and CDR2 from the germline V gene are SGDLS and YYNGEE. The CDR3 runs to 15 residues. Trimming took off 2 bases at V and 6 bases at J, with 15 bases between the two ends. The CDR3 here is CASSVRPGLPNEQFF. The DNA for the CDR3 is TGTGCCAGCAGCGTCCGACCGGGCCTACCCAATGAGCAGTTCTTC. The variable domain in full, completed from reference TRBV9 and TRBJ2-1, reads DSGVTQTPKHLITATGQRVTLRCSPRSGDLSVYWYQQSLDQGLQFLIQYYNGEERAKGNILERFSAQQFPDLHSELNLSSLELGDSALYFCASSVRPGLPNEQFFGPGTRLTVL.

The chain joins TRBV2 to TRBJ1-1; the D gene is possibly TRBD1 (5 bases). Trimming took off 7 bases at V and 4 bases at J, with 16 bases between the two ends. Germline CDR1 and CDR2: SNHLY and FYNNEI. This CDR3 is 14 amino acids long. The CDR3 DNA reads TGTGCCAGCATTGATGCCAGGGCGCCCACTGAAGCTTTCTTT. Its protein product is CASIDARAPTEAFF.

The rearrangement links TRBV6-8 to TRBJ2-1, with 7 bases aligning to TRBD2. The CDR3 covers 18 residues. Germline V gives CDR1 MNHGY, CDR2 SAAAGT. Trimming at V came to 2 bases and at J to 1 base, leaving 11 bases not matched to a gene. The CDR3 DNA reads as TGTGCCAGCAGTTACGGGGAGGGATTAATCAGATCCTACAATGAGCAGTTCTTC. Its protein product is CASSYGEGLIRSYNEQFF.

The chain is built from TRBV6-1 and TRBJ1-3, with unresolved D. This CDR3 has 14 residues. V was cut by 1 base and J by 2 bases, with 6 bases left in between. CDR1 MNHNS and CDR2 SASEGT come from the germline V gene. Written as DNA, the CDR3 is TGTGCCAGCAGTGAAGGGGCGACTGGAAACACCATATATTTT. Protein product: CASSEGATGNTIYF.

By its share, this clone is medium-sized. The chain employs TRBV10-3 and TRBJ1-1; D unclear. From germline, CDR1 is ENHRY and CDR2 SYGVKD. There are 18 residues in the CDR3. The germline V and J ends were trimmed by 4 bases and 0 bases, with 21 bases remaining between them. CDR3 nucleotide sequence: TGTGCCATCAGTGCCGTAGAGGCAGCTACTTCGCTGAACACTGAAGCTTTCTTT. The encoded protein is CAISAVEAATSLNTEAFF.

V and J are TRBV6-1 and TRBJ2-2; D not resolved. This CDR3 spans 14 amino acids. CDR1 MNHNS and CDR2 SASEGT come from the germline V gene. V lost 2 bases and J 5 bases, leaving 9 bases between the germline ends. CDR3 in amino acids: CASSEQLMTGELFF. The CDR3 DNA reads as TGTGCCAGCAGTGAACAGCTTATGACCGGGGAGCTGTTTTTT.

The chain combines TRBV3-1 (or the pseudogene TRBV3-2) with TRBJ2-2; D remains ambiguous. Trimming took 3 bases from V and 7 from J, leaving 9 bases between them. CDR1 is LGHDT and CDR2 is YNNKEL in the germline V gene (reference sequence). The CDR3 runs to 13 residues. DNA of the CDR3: TGTGCCAGCAGCCATTCCTCAGGCGGGGAGCTGTTTTTT. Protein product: CASSHSSGGELFF.

CDR3 residues: CASSVGVSYEQYF. CDR3 coding DNA: TGTGCCAGCAGCGTCGGGGTAAGCTACGAGCAGTACTTC. The chain links TRBV11-2 to TRBJ2-7, with D possibly being TRBD2 (5 bases). Between the trimmed V and J ends, which lost 5 bases and 3 bases, there was a span of 11 bases. The CDR3 totals 13 residues. Germline V lookup: CDR1 SGHAT, CDR2 FQNNGV.

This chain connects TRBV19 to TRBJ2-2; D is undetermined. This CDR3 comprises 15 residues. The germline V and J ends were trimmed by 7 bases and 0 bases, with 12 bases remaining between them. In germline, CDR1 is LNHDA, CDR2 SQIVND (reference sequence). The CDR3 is CASTLGPANTGELFF. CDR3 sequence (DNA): TGTGCCAGTACCTTAGGGCCCGCGAACACCGGGGAGCTGTTTTTT. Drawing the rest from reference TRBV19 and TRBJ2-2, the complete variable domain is DGGITQSPKYLFRKEGQNVTLSCEQNLNHDAMYWYRQDPGQGLRLIYYSQIVNDFQKGDIAEGYSVSREKKESFPLTVTSAQKNPTAFYLCASTLGPANTGELFFGEGSRLTVL.

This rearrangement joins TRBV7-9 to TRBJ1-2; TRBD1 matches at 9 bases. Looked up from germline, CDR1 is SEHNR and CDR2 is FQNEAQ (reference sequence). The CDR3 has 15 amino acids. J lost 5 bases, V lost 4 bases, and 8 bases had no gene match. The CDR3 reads CASSSGDRDWYGYTF. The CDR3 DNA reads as TGTGCCAGCAGCTCGGGGGACAGGGACTGGTATGGCTACACCTTC.

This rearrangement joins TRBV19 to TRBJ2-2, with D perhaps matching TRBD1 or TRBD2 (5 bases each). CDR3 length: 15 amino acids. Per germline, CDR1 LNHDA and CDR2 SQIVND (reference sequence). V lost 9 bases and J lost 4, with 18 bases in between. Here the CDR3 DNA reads TGTGCCAGCACTCTCGGGACCTTGGCCACCGGGGAGCTGTTTTTT. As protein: CASTLGTLATGELFF.

The CDR3 is CASIKDRANEKLFF. The CDR3, as DNA: TGTGCCAGCATTAAGGACAGGGCGAATGAAAAACTGTTTTTT. The chain carries TRBV6-6 and TRBJ1-4; TRBD1 matches 8 bases. V shed 7 bases, J shed 5 bases, and the junction held 6 bases outside the gene matches. This CDR3 is built from 14 residues. CDR1 is MNHNY and CDR2 is SVGAGI in the germline V gene (reference sequence).

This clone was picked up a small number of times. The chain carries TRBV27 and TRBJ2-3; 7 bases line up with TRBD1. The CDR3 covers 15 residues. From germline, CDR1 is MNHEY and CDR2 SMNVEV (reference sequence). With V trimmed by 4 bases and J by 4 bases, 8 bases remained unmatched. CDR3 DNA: TGTGCCAGCAGTTCGACAGGGTACGGGTCAGATACGCAGTATTTT. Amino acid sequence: CASSSTGYGSDTQYF.

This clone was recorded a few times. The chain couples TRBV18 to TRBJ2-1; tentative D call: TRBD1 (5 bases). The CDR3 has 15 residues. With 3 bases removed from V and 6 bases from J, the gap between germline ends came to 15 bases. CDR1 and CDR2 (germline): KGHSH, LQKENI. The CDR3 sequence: CASSPSDRALNEQFF. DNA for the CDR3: TGTGCCAGCTCACCCTCAGACAGAGCCCTCAATGAGCAGTTCTTC.

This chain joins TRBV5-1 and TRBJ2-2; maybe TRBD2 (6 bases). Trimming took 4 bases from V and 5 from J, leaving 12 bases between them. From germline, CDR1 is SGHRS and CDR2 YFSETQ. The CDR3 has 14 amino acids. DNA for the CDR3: TGCGCCAGCAGCCCTCAGGGAGGAACCGGGGAGCTGTTTTTT. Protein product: CASSPQGGTGELFF.

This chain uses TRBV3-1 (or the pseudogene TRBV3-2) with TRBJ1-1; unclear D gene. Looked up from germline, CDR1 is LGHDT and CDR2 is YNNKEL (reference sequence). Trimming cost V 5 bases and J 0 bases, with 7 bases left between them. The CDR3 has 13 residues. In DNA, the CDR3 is TGTGCCAGCAGCTCACAAGTGAACACTGAAGCTTTCTTT. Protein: CASSSQVNTEAFF.

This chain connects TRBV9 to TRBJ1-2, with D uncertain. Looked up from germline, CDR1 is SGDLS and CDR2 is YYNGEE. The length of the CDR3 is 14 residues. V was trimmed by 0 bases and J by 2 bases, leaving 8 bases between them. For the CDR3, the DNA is TGTGCCAGCAGCGTAGACCCGGGAAACTATGGCTACACCTTC. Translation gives CASSVDPGNYGYTF. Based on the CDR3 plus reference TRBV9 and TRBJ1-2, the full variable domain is DSGVTQTPKHLITATGQRVTLRCSPRSGDLSVYWYQQSLDQGLQFLIQYYNGEERAKGNILERFSAQQFPDLHSELNLSSLELGDSALYFCASSVDPGNYGYTFGSGTRLTVV.

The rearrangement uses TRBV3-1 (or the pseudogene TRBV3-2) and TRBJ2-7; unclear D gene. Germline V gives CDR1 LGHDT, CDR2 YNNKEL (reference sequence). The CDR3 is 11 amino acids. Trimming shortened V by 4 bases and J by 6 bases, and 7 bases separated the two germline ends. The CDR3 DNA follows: TGTGCCAGCAGCCGAGGAGCCGAGCAGTACTTC. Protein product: CASSRGAEQYF.

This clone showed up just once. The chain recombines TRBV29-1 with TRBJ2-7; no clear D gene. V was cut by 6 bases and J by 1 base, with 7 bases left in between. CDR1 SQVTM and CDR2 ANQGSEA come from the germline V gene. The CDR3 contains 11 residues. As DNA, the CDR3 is TGCAGCGTCCTCCGATCCTACGAGCAGTACTTC. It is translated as CSVLRSYEQYF.

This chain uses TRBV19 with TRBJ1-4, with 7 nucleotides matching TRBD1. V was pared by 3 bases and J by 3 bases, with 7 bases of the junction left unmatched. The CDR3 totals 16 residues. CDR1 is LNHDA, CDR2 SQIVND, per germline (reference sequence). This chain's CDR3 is CASSMERGPPNEKLFF. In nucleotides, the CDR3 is TGTGCCAGTAGTATGGAAAGGGGGCCTCCTAATGAAAAACTGTTTTTT.

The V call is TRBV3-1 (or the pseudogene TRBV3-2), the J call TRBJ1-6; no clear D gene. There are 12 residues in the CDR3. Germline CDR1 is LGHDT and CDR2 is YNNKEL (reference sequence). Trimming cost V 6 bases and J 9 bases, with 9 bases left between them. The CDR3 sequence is CASRTGSSPLHF. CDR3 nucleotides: TGTGCCAGCAGGACGGGTAGTTCACCCCTCCACTTT.

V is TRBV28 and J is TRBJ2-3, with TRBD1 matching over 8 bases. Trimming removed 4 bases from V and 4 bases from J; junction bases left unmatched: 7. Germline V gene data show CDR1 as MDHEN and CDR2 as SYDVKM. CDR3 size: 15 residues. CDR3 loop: CASSSGQDVSDTQYF. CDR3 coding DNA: TGTGCCAGCAGTTCGGGACAGGACGTTTCAGATACGCAGTATTTT.

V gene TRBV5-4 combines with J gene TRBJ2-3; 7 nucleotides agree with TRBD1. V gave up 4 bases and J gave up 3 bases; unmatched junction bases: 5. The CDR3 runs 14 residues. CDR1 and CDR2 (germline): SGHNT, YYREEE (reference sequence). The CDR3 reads CASSGQTGTDTQYF. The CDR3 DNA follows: TGTGCCAGCAGCGGGCAGACAGGGACAGATACGCAGTATTTT.

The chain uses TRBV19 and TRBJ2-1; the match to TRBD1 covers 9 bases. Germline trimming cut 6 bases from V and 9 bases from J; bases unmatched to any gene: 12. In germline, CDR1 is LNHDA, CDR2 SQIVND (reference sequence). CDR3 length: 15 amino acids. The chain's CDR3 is CASSTRTGEEGEQFF. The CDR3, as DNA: TGTGCCAGTAGCACTAGGACAGGGGAGGAGGGTGAGCAGTTCTTC. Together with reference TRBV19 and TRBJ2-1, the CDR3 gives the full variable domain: DGGITQSPKYLFRKEGQNVTLSCEQNLNHDAMYWYRQDPGQGLRLIYYSQIVNDFQKGDIAEGYSVSREKKESFPLTVTSAQKNPTAFYLCASSTRTGEEGEQFFGPGTRLTVL.

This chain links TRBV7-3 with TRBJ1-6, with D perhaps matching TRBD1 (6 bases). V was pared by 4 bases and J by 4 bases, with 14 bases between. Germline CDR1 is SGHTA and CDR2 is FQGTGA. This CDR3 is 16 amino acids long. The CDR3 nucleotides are TGTGCCAGCAGCTCTCACCAGGGGTTTTATAATTCACCCCTCCACTTT. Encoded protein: CASSSHQGFYNSPLHF.

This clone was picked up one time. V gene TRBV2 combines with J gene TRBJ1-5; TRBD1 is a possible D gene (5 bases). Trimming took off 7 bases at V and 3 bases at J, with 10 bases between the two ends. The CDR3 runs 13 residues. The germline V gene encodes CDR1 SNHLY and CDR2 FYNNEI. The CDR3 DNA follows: TGTGCCAGCAACCAGGACACCAATCAGCCCCAGCATTTT. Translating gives CASNQDTNQPQHF.

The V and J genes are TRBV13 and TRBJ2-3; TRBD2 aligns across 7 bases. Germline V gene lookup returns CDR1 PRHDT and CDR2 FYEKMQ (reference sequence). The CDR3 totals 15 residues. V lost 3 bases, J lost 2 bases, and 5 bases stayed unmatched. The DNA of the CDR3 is TGTGCCAGCAGCTTCGGCGGGGGAACCACAGATACGCAGTATTTT. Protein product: CASSFGGGTTDTQYF.

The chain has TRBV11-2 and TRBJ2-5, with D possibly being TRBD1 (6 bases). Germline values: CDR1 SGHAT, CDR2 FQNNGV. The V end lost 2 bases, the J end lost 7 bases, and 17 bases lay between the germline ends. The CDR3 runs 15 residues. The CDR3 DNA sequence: TGTGCCAGCAGCTTAAGGGCAGGGGAAGAAGTGACCCAGTACTTC. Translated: CASSLRAGEEVTQYF.

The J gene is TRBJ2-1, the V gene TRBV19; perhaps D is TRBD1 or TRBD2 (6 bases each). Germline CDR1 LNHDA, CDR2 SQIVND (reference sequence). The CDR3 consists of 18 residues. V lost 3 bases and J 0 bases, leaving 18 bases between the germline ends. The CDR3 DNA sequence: TGTGCCAGTAGTATTCGGGGGCAAGCGGCTCTCTCCTACAATGAGCAGTTCTTC. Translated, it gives CASSIRGQAALSYNEQFF.

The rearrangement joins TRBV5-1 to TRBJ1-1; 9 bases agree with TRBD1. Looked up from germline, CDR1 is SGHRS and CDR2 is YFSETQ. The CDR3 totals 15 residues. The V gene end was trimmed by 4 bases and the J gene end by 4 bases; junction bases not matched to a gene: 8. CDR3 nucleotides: TGCGCCAGCAGCCCGGGGACAGGGTGGAGCACTGAAGCTTTCTTT. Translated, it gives CASSPGTGWSTEAFF.